This T cell receptor beta chain is from a study of blood T cell repertoires in COVID-19. Background on the study: Italy, Spain and the United States were the sources of the convalescent and acute COVID-19 samples. T cells, B-cell-depleted T cells, or PBMCs provided the cDNA or gDNA that served as material.

Produced via immunoSEQ multiplex PCR; TCRdb's table is partial and in-frame only. This table has tens of thousands of clones, roughly 84% appearing once. This CDR3 spans 15 amino acids. V shed 5 bases, J shed 2 bases, and the junction held 9 bases outside the gene matches. CDR1 and CDR2 (germline): SEHNR, FQNEAQ (reference sequence). The V and J genes are TRBV7-9 and TRBJ2-7; 7 bases fit TRBD2. The source of this sequence is a human donor in a cohort sampled during active COVID-19. Source material: peripheral blood. CDR3 sequence reads: CASSDRFRGAYEQYF. The CDR3 nucleotides read TGTGCCAGCAGCGATCGCTTCCGGGGGGCCTACGAGCAGTACTTC. Supplemented by reference TRBV7-9 and TRBJ2-7, the full variable domain reads DTGVSQNPRHKITKRGQNVTFRCDPISEHNRLYWYRQTLGQGPEFLTYFQNEAQLEKSRLLSDRFSAERPKGSFSTLEIQRTEQGDSAMYLCASSDRFRGAYEQYFGPGTRLTVT.